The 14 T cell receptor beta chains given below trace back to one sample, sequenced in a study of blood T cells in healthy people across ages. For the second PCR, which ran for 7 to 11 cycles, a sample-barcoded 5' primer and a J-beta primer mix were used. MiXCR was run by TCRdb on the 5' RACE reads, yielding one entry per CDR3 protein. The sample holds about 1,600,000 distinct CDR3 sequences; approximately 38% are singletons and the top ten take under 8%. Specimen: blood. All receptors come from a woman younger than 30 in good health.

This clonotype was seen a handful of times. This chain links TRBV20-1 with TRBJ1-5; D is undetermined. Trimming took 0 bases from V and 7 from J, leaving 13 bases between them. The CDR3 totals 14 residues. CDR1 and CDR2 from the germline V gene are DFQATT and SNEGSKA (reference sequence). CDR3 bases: TGCAGTGCTAGAGATTGGCAGGCGGGACAGCCCCAGCATTTT. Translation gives CSARDWQAGQPQHF.

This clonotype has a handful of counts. CDR3 sequence: CATSRDNRAGGIASEQFF. CDR3 nucleotide sequence: TGTGCCACCAGCAGAGACAATCGAGCGGGAGGGATCGCTTCGGAGCAGTTCTTC. The V and J genes are TRBV15 and TRBJ2-1, with 10 nucleotides matching TRBD2. Germline assignment: CDR1 LNHNV and CDR2 YYDKDF (reference sequence). CDR3 length: 18 residues. The V gene end was trimmed by 0 bases and the J gene end by 10 bases; junction bases not matched to a gene: 15.

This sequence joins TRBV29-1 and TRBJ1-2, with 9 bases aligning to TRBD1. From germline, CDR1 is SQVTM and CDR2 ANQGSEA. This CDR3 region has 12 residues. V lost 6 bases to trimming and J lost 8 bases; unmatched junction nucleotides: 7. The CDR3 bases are TGCAGCGTGTCAGGGACAGGGAGGGGCTACACCTTC. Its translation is CSVSGTGRGYTF.

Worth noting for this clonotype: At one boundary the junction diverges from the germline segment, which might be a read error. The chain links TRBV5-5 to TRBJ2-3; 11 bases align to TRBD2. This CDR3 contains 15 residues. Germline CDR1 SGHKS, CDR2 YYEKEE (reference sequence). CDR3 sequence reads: CASSPIAGGSDTQYF. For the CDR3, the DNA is TGTGCCAGCAGCCCCATAGCGGGGGGGTCAGATACACAGTATTTT.

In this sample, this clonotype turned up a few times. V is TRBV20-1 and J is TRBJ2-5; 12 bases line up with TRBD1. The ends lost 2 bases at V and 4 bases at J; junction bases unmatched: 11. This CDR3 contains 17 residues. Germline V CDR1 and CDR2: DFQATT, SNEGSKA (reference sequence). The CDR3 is CSARPPGGTGGSETQYF. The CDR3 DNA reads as TGCAGTGCTAGACCCCCCGGTGGGACAGGGGGCTCAGAGACCCAGTACTTC.

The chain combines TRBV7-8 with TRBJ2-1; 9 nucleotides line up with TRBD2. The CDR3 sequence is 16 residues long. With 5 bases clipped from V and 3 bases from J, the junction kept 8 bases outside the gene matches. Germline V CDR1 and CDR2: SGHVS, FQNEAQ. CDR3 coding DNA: TGTGCCAGCAGCACCAAAGCTAGCGGGGACTACAATGAGCAGTTCTTC. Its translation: CASSTKASGDYNEQFF.

The CDR3 here is CASGLTSGWSDRYNEQFF. DNA of the CDR3: TGTGCTAGTGGTCTGACTAGCGGGTGGTCCGATCGATACAATGAGCAGTTCTTC. The rearrangement joins TRBV12-5 to TRBJ2-1; 10 positions agree with TRBD2. The CDR3 contains 18 residues. The V segment lost 5 bases and the J segment 4 bases; nucleotides outside the gene matches: 14. In germline, CDR1 is LGHNT, CDR2 FRNRAP. Filled out from reference TRBV12-5 and TRBJ2-1, the complete variable domain reads DARVTQTPRHKVTEMGQEVTMRCQPILGHNTVFWYRQTMMQGLELLAYFRNRAPLDDSGMPKDRFSAEMPDATLATLKIQPSEPRDSAVYFCASGLTSGWSDRYNEQFFGPGTRLTVL.

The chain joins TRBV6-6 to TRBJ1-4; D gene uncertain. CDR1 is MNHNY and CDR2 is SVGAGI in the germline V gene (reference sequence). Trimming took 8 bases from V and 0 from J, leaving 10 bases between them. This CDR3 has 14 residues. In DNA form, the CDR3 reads TGTGCCAGCCGAAAGTCGGCAACTAATGAAAAACTGTTTTTT. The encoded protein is CASRKSATNEKLFF.

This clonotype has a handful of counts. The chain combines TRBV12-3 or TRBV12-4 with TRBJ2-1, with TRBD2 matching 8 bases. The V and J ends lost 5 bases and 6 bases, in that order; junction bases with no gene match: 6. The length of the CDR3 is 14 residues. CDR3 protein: CASSSGGAGNEQFF. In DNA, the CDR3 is TGTGCCAGCAGTAGCGGGGGAGCGGGCAATGAGCAGTTCTTC.

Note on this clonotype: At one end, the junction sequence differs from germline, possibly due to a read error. For the CDR3, the DNA is TGCACCAGCAGCAAAGGGACGGGGTTAGGTCAGCCCCAGCATTTT. It encodes CTSSKGTGLGQPQHF. The chain carries TRBV4-1 and TRBJ1-5; possibly TRBD1 for D (5 bases). The CDR3 is 15 amino acids. From germline, CDR1 is MGHRA and CDR2 YSYEKL.

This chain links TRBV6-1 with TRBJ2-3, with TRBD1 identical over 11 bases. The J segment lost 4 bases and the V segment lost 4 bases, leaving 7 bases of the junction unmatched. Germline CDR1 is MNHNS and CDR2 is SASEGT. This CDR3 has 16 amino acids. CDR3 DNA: TGTGCCAGCAGTGGGAGGGGGACAGGGGGTCCAGATACGCAGTATTTT. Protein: CASSGRGTGGPDTQYF.

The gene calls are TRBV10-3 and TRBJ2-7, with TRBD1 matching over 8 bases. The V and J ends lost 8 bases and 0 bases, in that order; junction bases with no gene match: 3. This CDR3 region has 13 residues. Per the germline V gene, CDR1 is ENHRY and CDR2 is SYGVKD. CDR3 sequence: CAIAGQVSYEQYF. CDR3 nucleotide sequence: TGTGCCATCGCGGGACAGGTCTCCTACGAGCAGTACTTC.

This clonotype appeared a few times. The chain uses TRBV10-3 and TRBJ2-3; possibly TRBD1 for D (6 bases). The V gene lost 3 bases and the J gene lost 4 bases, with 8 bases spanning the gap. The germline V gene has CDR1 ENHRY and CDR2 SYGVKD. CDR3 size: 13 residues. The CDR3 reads CAISEQGPDTQYF. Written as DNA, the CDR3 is TGTGCCATCAGTGAACAGGGCCCAGATACGCAGTATTTT.

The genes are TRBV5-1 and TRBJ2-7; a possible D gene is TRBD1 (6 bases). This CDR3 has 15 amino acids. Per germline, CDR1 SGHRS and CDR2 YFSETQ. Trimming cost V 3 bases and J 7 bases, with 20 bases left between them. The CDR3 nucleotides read TGCGCCAGCAGCTCACAGGGCTCGGGGCCCAATGAGCAGTACTTC. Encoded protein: CASSSQGSGPNEQYF.